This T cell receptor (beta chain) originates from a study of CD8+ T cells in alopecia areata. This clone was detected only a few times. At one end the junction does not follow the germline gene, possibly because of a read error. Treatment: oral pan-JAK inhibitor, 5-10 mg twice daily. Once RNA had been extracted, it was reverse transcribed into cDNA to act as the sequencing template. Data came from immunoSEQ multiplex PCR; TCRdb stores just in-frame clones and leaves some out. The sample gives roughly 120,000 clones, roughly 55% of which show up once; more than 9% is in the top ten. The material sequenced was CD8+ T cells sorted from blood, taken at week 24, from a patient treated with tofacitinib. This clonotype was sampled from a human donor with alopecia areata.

The CDR3 here is CASSFGQGGEQYF. DNA of the CDR3: TGTGCTAGCAGCTTTGGACAGGGTGGAGAGCAGTACTTC. The rearrangement uses TRBV7-7 and TRBJ2-7, with TRBD1 matching over 8 bases. The CDR3 consists of 13 residues. Looked up from germline, CDR1 is SSHAT and CDR2 is FNYEAQ (reference sequence).